A single sample is the source of the 2 T cell receptor beta chains below, sequenced in a study of cytomegalovirus exposure and HLA in healthy donors. The protocol was immunoSEQ multiplex PCR, while the TCRdb copy is restricted to in-frame clones and leaves out a portion. The sample records tens of thousands of clones, approximately 92% being singletons. What was sequenced was PBMCs. These receptors all stem from a man aged 18 to 30 in good health and CMV-seronegative.

This chain connects TRBV5-5 to TRBJ1-2, with a weak D call TRBD1 (5 bases). The V end was cut by 5 bases, the J end by 1 base, with 18 bases between. The germline gives CDR1 SGHKS, CDR2 YYEKEE (reference sequence). The CDR3 covers 16 residues. Here the CDR3 DNA reads TGTGCCAGCAGTTGGGGGGACGCAAGATTTAACTATGGCTACACCTTC. The encoded protein is CASSWGDARFNYGYTF.

This chain uses TRBV6-4 with TRBJ2-7; TRBD2 matches at 8 bases. Trimming cost V 4 bases and J 2 bases; bases outside gene matches: 7. From germline, CDR1 is MRHNA and CDR2 SNTAGT. This CDR3 spans 15 amino acids. CDR3 DNA sequence: TGTGCCAGCAGTGCAGCAGCGGGAGCACCCTACGAGCAGTACTTC. Translating gives CASSAAAGAPYEQYF.